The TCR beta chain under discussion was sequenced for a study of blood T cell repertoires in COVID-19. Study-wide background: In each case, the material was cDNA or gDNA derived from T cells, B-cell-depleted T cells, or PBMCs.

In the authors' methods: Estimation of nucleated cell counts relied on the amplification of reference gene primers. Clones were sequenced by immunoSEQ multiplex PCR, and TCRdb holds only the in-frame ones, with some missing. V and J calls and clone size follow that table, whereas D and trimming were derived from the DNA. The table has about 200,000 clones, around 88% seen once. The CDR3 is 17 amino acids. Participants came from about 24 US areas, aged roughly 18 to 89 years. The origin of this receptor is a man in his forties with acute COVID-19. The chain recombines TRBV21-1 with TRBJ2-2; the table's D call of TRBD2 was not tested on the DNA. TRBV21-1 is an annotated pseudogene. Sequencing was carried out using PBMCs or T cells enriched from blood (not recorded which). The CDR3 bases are TGTGCCAGCAGCACACACCGGGACTTCCGCCATCCCGGGGAGCTGTTTTTT. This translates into CASSTHRDFRHPGELFF.